The present entry profiles one TCR beta chain with its context. The antigen is unknown. This record comes from a study of cytomegalovirus exposure and HLA in healthy donors. These donors, healthy bone marrow donors, were studied. The germline V gene encodes CDR1 MNHEY and CDR2 SMNVEV (reference sequence). Trimming at V came to 5 bases and at J to 1 base, leaving 6 bases not matched to a gene. There are 16 residues in the CDR3. Vbeta (60) and Jbeta (13) primers were used in the PCR. TCRdb keeps only in-frame clones here, not all; method: immunoSEQ multiplex PCR. This table holds about 190,000 clones, around 84% found once. Study results and limitations: Cytomegalovirus status was reportedly diagnosed by the classifier with high specificity and sensitivity. TCR beta V- and J-gene trimming, according to a later analysis, was linked to a missense DCLRE1C variant. Another analysis was done later, and it associated 15,000 to 20,000 TCR beta sequences with HLA alleles at 0.05 false discovery rate.

This TCR was sampled from a middle-aged man in good health and CMV-seropositive. The specimen was PBMCs. The chain links TRBV27 to TRBJ1-4; TRBD1 matches 8 bases. The CDR3, as DNA: TGTGCCAGCAGTCCATCAGGGGGCCTAACTAATGAAAAACTGTTTTTT. Translation: CASSPSGGLTNEKLFF.